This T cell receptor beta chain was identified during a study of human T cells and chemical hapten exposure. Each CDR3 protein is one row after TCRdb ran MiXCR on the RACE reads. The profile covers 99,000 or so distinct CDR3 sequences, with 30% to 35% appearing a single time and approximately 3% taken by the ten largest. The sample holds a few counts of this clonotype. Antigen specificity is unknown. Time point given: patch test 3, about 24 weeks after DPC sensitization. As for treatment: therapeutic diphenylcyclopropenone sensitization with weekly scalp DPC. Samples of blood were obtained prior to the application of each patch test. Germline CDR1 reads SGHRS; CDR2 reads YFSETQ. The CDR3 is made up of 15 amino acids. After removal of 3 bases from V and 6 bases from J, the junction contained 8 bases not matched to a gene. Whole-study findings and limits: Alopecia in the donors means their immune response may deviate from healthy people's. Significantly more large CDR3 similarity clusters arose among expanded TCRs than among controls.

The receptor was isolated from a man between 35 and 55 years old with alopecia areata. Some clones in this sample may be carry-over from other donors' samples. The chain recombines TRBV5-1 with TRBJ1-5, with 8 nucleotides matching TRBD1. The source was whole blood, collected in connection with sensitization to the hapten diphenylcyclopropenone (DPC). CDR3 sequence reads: CASSSGQGIGQPQHF. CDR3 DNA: TGCGCCAGCAGCTCTGGACAGGGAATAGGTCAGCCCCAGCATTTT.